A selection of T cell receptor beta chains follows, all from one sample in a study of T cells in Graves' hyperthyroidism and ophthalmopathy. TCRdb re-derived calls from the multiplex PCR reads in MiXCR, one entry per CDR3 protein. This sample has roughly 530,000 distinct CDR3 sequences; about 15% occur once, and the top ten carry about 16%. Material: blood. The receptors here all came from a woman aged 18-29 years with Graves' ophthalmopathy. The CDR3 runs from the conserved cysteine through the conserved F or W. D genes are given only for firm matches. A row's size may be missing; if present it is once, few, many or a size class.

clone_size d_call j_call v_call cdr3_length cdr3_aa cdr3_nt
many TRBD1 TRBJ1-2 TRBV6-8 15 CASSPRTGTYYGYTF TGTGCCAGCAGTCCTAGGACAGGGACTTACTATGGCTACACCTTC
few TRBD1 TRBJ2-3 TRBV25-1 15 CASSGRDRSTDTQYF TGTGCCAGCAGTGGCCGGGACAGGTCCACAGATACGCAGTATTTT
many NA TRBJ1-1 TRBV30 12 CAWESRGSEAFF TGTGCCTGGGAAAGCAGGGGATCTGAAGCTTTCTTT
many TRBD2 TRBJ2-7 TRBV28 17 CASTTQGLASSSYEQYF TGTGCCAGCACAACCCAGGGACTAGCCTCATCCTCCTACGAGCAGTACTTC
few NA TRBJ1-1 TRBV6-1 14 CATDPGPVNTEAFF TGTGCCACAGACCCGGGACCGGTAAACACTGAAGCTTTCTTT
few NA TRBJ2-3 TRBV18 15 CASSPTPFNKDTQYF TGTGCCAGCTCACCCACTCCATTTAATAAGGATACGCAGTATTTT
many NA TRBJ2-7 TRBV29-1 13 CSVRDKGPYEQYF TGCAGCGTGAGGGACAAGGGTCCCTACGAGCAGTACTTC
NA NA TRBJ1-1 TRBV5-8 18 CASSYYFRRKTMNTEAFF TGTGCCAGCAGCTACTATTTCAGGCGAAAGACCATGAACACTGAAGCTTTCTTT
many NA TRBJ2-5 TRBV13 12 CASSLGLGTLDF TGTGCCAGCAGCTTAGGCCTTGGGACATTGGACTTC
NA NA TRBJ1-2 TRBV19 14 CASSTNTGQYGYTF TGTGCCAGTAGTACAAACACAGGTCAATATGGCTACACCTTC
many NA TRBJ2-1 TRBV6-1 15 CASRTDRVRYNEQFF TGTGCCAGCAGAACAGACCGGGTTAGGTACAATGAGCAGTTCTTC
many NA TRBJ1-1 TRBV6-2/TRBV6-3 11 CASSWEAEAFF TGTGCCAGCAGTTGGGAGGCTGAAGCTTTCTTT
many TRBD1 TRBJ1-1 TRBV2 15 CASRPAGQVNTEAFF TGTGCCAGCCGCCCCGCGGGACAGGTGAACACTGAAGCTTTCTTT
once NA TRBJ2-3 TRBV19 15 CASSIATAVIDTQYF TGTGCCAGTAGTATAGCGACAGCAGTTATTGATACGCAGTATTTT
NA NA TRBJ2-1 TRBV4-1 16 CASSRVSSDSYNEQFF TGCGCCAGCAGCCGAGTCTCTAGCGACTCCTACAATGAGCAGTTCTTC
once TRBD2 TRBJ2-2 TRBV20-1 15 CSAQGLAGNTGELFF TGCAGTGCCCAGGGACTAGCGGGTAACACCGGGGAGCTGTTTTTT
NA NA TRBJ2-5 TRBV6-5 16 CASSYLAGARQETQYF TGTGCCAGCAGTTACCTTGCGGGGGCCCGTCAAGAGACCCAGTACTTC
NA NA TRBJ2-2 TRBV5-5 15 CASSPRDGNTGELFF TGTGCCAGCAGCCCCCGGGACGGGAACACCGGGGAGCTGTTTTTT
NA NA TRBJ2-7 TRBV20-1 12 CSAVGQFYEQYF TGCAGTGCCGTAGGACAGTTCTACGAGCAGTACTTC
NA NA TRBJ2-7 TRBV5-6 14 CASSPPAGSYEQYF TGTGCCAGCAGTCCCCCGGCGGGGTCCTACGAGCAGTACTTC
NA TRBD1 TRBJ1-6 TRBV19 14 CASSRQGFDSPLHF TGTGCCAGTAGTCGACAGGGATTTGATTCACCCCTCCACTTT
NA NA TRBJ2-1 TRBV24-1 17 CATSDSEGGGPYNEQFF TGTGCCACCAGTGATTCGGAGGGGGGAGGACCCTACAATGAGCAGTTCTTC
many TRBD1 TRBJ2-3 TRBV20-1 13 CSATDRGTDTQYF TGCAGTGCTACGGACAGGGGCACAGATACGCAGTATTTT
NA NA TRBJ2-7 TRBV5-1 15 CASRTELLGPYEQYF TGCGCCAGCCGGACTGAACTTCTCGGGCCCTACGAGCAGTACTTC
NA NA TRBJ1-4 TRBV20-1 13 CSAAGNFGEKLFF TGCAGTGCTGCTGGTAATTTTGGGGAAAAACTGTTTTTT
few NA TRBJ1-6 TRBV20-1 15 CSASWQGMSNSPLHF TGCAGTGCTAGTTGGCAGGGCATGAGCAATTCACCCCTCCACTTT
NA NA TRBJ2-7 TRBV19 12 CASSTGPGEQYF TGTGCCAGTAGTACAGGACCGGGGGAGCAGTACTTC
many TRBD1 TRBJ2-1 TRBV27 17 CASSHHPTGSSYNEQFF TGTGCCAGCAGTCACCACCCGACAGGGTCATCCTACAATGAGCAGTTCTTC
many NA TRBJ1-1 TRBV18 13 CASSPGAFFEAFF TGTGCCAGCTCACCAGGGGCCTTTTTCGAAGCTTTCTTT
NA NA TRBJ1-3 TRBV15 16 CATSGDSGSSGNTIYF TGTGCCACCAGCGGGGACTCAGGAAGCTCTGGAAACACCATATATTTT
NA NA TRBJ2-7 TRBV9 14 CASSTRDSRYEQYF TGTGCCAGCAGCACCCGGGACTCGAGGTACGAGCAGTACTTC
NA NA TRBJ2-5 TRBV20-1 14 CSASHATNQETQYF TGCAGTGCTAGCCACGCGACCAACCAAGAGACCCAGTACTTC
many NA TRBJ2-7 TRBV29-1 11 CSVKDFYEQYF TGCAGCGTTAAGGACTTTTACGAGCAGTACTTC
NA TRBD2 TRBJ2-2 TRBV12-3/TRBV12-4 16 CASSHTLAGRTGELFF TGTGCCAGCAGCCATACGCTAGCGGGACGGACCGGGGAGCTGTTTTTT
many TRBD2 TRBJ2-1 TRBV7-3 14 CASSSSGGAIEQFF TGTGCCAGCAGCTCTAGCGGGGGGGCGATTGAGCAGTTCTTC
few TRBD1 TRBJ1-6 TRBV20-1 13 CSASRTGNSPLHF TGCAGTGCTAGTAGGACAGGGAATTCACCCCTCCACTTT
many NA TRBJ2-7 TRBV28 14 CASRRGGKSYEQYF TGTGCCAGCAGGAGGGGCGGAAAGTCCTACGAGCAGTACTTC
many TRBD2 TRBJ2-5 TRBV20-1 14 CSAPGLAEQETQYF TGCAGTGCCCCCGGACTAGCGGAGCAAGAGACCCAGTACTTC
many NA TRBJ2-1 TRBV6-1 13 CASRRREVGEQFF TGTGCCAGCAGGAGGAGGGAAGTGGGTGAGCAGTTCTTC
many NA TRBJ2-1 TRBV7-6 15 CASSLDGASYNEQFF TGTGCCAGCAGCTTAGACGGGGCCTCCTACAATGAGCAGTTCTTC
many NA TRBJ1-5 TRBV12-3/TRBV12-4 14 CASSEDSINQPQHF TGTGCCAGCAGCGAAGACAGTATTAATCAGCCCCAGCATTTT
many NA TRBJ1-2 TRBV2 10 CASSDYGYTF TGTGCCAGCAGTGACTATGGCTACACCTTC
many TRBD1 TRBJ1-1 TRBV7-2 16 CASSLIGTGRNTEAFF TGTGCCAGCAGCTTAATCGGGACAGGCCGAAACACTGAAGCTTTCTTT
once NA TRBJ2-2 TRBV14 16 CASSQDVNWNTGELFF TGTGCCAGCAGCCAAGACGTCAATTGGAACACCGGGGAGCTGTTTTTT
few NA TRBJ2-7 TRBV9 14 CASSEGTPPYEQYF TGTGCCAGCAGCGAAGGGACACCACCCTACGAGCAGTACTTC
few TRBD1 TRBJ2-7 TRBV6-6 14 CASSYGTAEYEQYF TGTGCCAGCAGTTACGGGACAGCAGAATACGAGCAGTACTTC
NA TRBD1 TRBJ2-2 TRBV25-1 16 CASSPPRGRNTGELFF TGTGCCAGCAGTCCACCAAGGGGGCGAAACACCGGGGAGCTGTTTTTT
many TRBD2 TRBJ2-1 TRBV7-3 15 CASSSLAGTYNEQFF TGTGCCAGCAGCTCCCTAGCGGGGACCTACAATGAGCAGTTCTTC
NA NA TRBJ2-7 TRBV2 14 CASTASGVHNEQYF TGTGCCAGCACTGCTAGTGGGGTACACAATGAGCAGTACTTC
NA TRBD1 TRBJ2-3 TRBV19 13 CASTAGGADTQYF TGTGCCAGTACGGCAGGGGGTGCAGATACGCAGTATTTT